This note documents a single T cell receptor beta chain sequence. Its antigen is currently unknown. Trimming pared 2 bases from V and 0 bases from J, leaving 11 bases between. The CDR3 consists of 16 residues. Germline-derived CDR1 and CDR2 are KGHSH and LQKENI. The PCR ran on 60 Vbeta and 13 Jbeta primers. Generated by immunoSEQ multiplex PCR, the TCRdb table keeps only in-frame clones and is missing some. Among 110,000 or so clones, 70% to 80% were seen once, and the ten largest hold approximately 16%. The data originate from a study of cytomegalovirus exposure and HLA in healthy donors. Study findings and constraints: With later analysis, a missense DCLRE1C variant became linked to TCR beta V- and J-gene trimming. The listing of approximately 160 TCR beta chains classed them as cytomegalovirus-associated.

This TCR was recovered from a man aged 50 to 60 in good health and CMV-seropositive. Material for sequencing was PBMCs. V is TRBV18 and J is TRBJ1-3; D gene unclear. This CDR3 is CASSPGAVRSGNTIYF. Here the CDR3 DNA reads TGTGCCAGCTCACCAGGTGCAGTCCGCTCTGGAAACACCATATATTTT.